These 31 T cell receptor beta chains came from one sample sequenced in a study of control samples from healthy donors and cancer patients. The repertoire was sequenced with immunoSEQ multiplex PCR; TCRdb's copy has only in-frame clones and lacks some. Among 78,000 or so clones, about 88% were seen once, and the ten largest hold approximately 5.1%. Sequences were obtained from blood. Source of these receptors: a woman in her forties or fifties in good health.

The chain links TRBV5-1 to TRBJ1-1, with D hard to call. Germline V gene lookup returns CDR1 SGHRS and CDR2 YFSETQ. This CDR3 comprises 15 residues. V was trimmed by 4 bases and J by 5 bases, leaving 18 bases between them. CDR3 residues: CASSRGHPVWTEAFF. The CDR3 DNA follows: TGCGCCAGCAGCCGCGGCCACCCCGTGTGGACTGAAGCTTTCTTT.

CDR3 in DNA: TGTGCCAGCATTGTAGACACTGTCTCTGGAAACACCATATATTTT. Protein sequence: CASIVDTVSGNTIYF. The genes are TRBV6-6 and TRBJ1-3, with D uncertain. Germline CDR1 is MNHNY and CDR2 is SVGAGI (reference sequence). This CDR3 comprises 15 residues. V lost 7 bases and J lost 0, with 13 bases in between.

The genes are TRBV3-1 (or the pseudogene TRBV3-2) and TRBJ1-3, with TRBD1 as a possible D gene (6 bases). Trimming pared 0 bases from V and 10 bases from J, leaving 10 bases between. The germline V gene has CDR1 LGHDT and CDR2 YNNKEL (reference sequence). The CDR3 runs to 13 residues. CDR3 sequence: CASSQEQGGTIYF. In DNA, the CDR3 is TGTGCCAGCAGCCAAGAACAGGGAGGGACCATATATTTT.

This clone was found once. The chain uses TRBV5-5 and TRBJ1-3; no clear D. The germline CDR1 and CDR2 sequences are SGHKS and YYEKEE (reference sequence). V shed 3 bases and J shed 3 bases, with 7 bases lying between them. CDR3 size: 13 residues. In DNA, the CDR3 is TGTGCCAGCAGCTGGGAATATGGAAACACCATATATTTT. As protein: CASSWEYGNTIYF.

In regard to this clone: In the same sample, other DNA sequences code for this CDR3. The J gene is TRBJ1-3, the V gene TRBV30; D not resolved. Trimming pared 0 bases from V and 4 bases from J, leaving 4 bases between. Germline V lookup: CDR1 GTSNPN, CDR2 SVGIG (reference sequence). The CDR3 totals 12 residues. This chain's CDR3 is CAWSVRGNTIYF. The CDR3 bases are TGTGCCTGGAGTGTACGCGGAAACACCATATATTTT.

The chain employs TRBV9 and TRBJ1-3; possible D gene TRBD1, 5 bases. Trimming cost V 0 bases and J 4 bases, with 20 bases left between them. Germline CDR1 reads SGDLS; CDR2 reads YYNGEE. The CDR3 has 18 residues. Here the CDR3 DNA reads TGTGCCAGCAGCGTAGCCGTTAACGGGGGGTTGAAGGGAAACACCATATATTTT. Translating it yields CASSVAVNGGLKGNTIYF. The complete variable domain, with remaining parts taken from reference TRBV9 and TRBJ1-3, reads DSGVTQTPKHLITATGQRVTLRCSPRSGDLSVYWYQQSLDQGLQFLIQYYNGEERAKGNILERFSAQQFPDLHSELNLSSLELGDSALYFCASSVAVNGGLKGNTIYFGEGSWLTVV.

The chain uses TRBV6-2 or TRBV6-3 and TRBJ2-3; D is ambiguous. Germline V gene sequence: CDR1 MNHEY, CDR2 SVGEGT. This CDR3 spans 13 amino acids. V was pared by 2 bases and J by 6 bases, with 9 bases between. The CDR3 here is CASSYLSRDTQYF. The CDR3, as DNA: TGTGCCAGCAGTTACCTTTCACGGGATACGCAGTATTTT.

The J gene is TRBJ1-4, the V gene TRBV6-6; TRBD1 agrees at 8 bases. V lost 6 bases, J lost 3 bases, and 9 bases stayed unmatched. The CDR3 is 16 amino acids. Germline V CDR1 and CDR2: MNHNY, SVGAGI (reference sequence). CDR3 region: CASRPNTGGPNEKLFF. DNA for the CDR3: TGTGCCAGCAGACCCAATACAGGGGGTCCTAATGAAAAACTGTTTTTT.

This chain joins TRBV7-9 and TRBJ1-2; 12 positions match TRBD1. CDR1 and CDR2 from the germline V gene are SEHNR and FQNEAQ (reference sequence). CDR3 length: 17 amino acids. The V and J ends lost 4 bases and 3 bases, in that order; junction bases with no gene match: 9. The CDR3 spells CASSSHSGTGGDYGYTF. CDR3 DNA: TGTGCCAGCAGCTCCCATTCCGGGACAGGGGGCGACTATGGCTACACCTTC.

The V gene is TRBV9, the J gene TRBJ1-1; D is unclear. Trimming cost V 3 bases and J 1 base, with 10 bases left between them. The CDR3 length is 14 residues. Germline values: CDR1 SGDLS, CDR2 YYNGEE. The CDR3 nucleotides are TGTGCCAGCAGCGGGTTGACATCGAACACTGAAGCTTTCTTT. It yields the protein CASSGLTSNTEAFF.

V is TRBV2 and J is TRBJ2-5; 7 nucleotides align to TRBD1. Germline lookup yields CDR1 SNHLY and CDR2 FYNNEI. This CDR3 is 14 amino acids long. Unmatched junction bases numbered 11, after V lost 6 bases and J lost 7 bases. The CDR3 is CASRTRGPFLTQYF. In DNA, the CDR3 is TGTGCCAGCAGAACAAGGGGGCCCTTCTTGACCCAGTACTTC.

The chain employs TRBV6-5 and TRBJ2-6; TRBD1 might be the D (6 bases). V shed 6 bases and J shed 4 bases, with 13 bases lying between them. The CDR3 is 15 residues long. Germline CDR1 MNHEY, CDR2 SVGAGI. The CDR3 DNA sequence: TGTGCCAGCAGGAGAGACAGGTCCGGGGCCAACGTCCTGACTTTC. Translating gives CASRRDRSGANVLTF.

The V gene is TRBV7-2, the J gene TRBJ2-3; the D call may be TRBD1 or TRBD2 (5 bases each). With 6 bases removed from V and 4 bases from J, the gap between germline ends came to 11 bases. The CDR3 consists of 13 residues. The germline CDR1 and CDR2 sequences are SGHTA and FQGNSA. The CDR3 spells CASRAPGPDTQYF. The CDR3 DNA sequence: TGTGCCAGCAGGGCCCCGGGGCCAGATACGCAGTATTTT.

The V gene is TRBV30, the J gene TRBJ1-1; 8 bases agree with TRBD1. CDR3 length equals 13 residues. In germline, CDR1 is GTSNPN, CDR2 SVGIG (reference sequence). V shed 7 bases and J 4 bases; nucleotides not matched to a gene: 8. The CDR3 protein is CASLGQGGTEAFF. In DNA, the CDR3 is TGTGCCTCACTAGGACAGGGAGGCACTGAAGCTTTCTTT.

The gene calls are TRBV12-3 or TRBV12-4 and TRBJ1-5; D uncertain. V dropped 2 bases and J dropped 7 bases, with 9 bases sitting between them. The CDR3 length is 13 residues. CDR3 DNA sequence: TGTGCCAGCAGTTTAACTGGGCGACAGCCCCAGCATTTT. Translation: CASSLTGRQPQHF.

The gene calls are TRBV9 and TRBJ1-1; 9 bases agree with TRBD1. Germline CDR1 SGDLS, CDR2 YYNGEE. With 0 bases clipped from V and 10 bases from J, the junction kept 10 bases outside the gene matches. This CDR3 is 15 amino acids long. Here the CDR3 reads CASSVAQGQGQGAFF. CDR3 DNA: TGTGCCAGCAGCGTAGCTCAGGGACAGGGTCAAGGAGCTTTCTTT.

The J gene is TRBJ1-2, the V gene TRBV7-9, with 8 bases matching TRBD1. The CDR3 is made up of 15 amino acids. CDR1 is SEHNR, CDR2 FQNEAQ, per germline (reference sequence). V shed 3 bases, J shed 0 bases, and the junction held 3 bases outside the gene matches. The CDR3 coding sequence is TGTGCCAGCAGCTTTTCGGGACAGGCTAACTATGGCTACACCTTC. Encoded protein: CASSFSGQANYGYTF.

This sequence joins TRBV10-3 and TRBJ1-1, with 7 positions matching TRBD1. The junction had 11 bases not matched to a gene; V was cut back by 8 bases and J by 5 bases. In germline, CDR1 is ENHRY, CDR2 SYGVKD. This CDR3 region has 14 residues. The CDR3 spells CAIGSGGAATEAFF. The DNA of the CDR3 is TGTGCCATCGGTTCAGGGGGGGCGGCAACTGAAGCTTTCTTT.

The chain has TRBV5-6 and TRBJ2-3; perhaps TRBD2 as D (5 bases). The ends were cut back, 4 bases at V and 5 bases at J, with 8 bases in the middle. Germline V CDR1 and CDR2: SGHDT, YYEEEE. CDR3 length: 12 residues. The CDR3 sequence is CASSRGIDTQYF. For the CDR3, the DNA is TGTGCCAGCAGCCGAGGGATAGATACGCAGTATTTT.

The chain has TRBV24-1 and TRBJ2-3; 7 bases are shared with TRBD2. Germline lookup yields CDR1 KGHDR and CDR2 SFDVKD. This CDR3 is built from 15 residues. J gave up 4 bases and V 1 base, and 4 bases lay outside the gene matches. The CDR3 DNA reads TGTGCCACCAGTGATTTACGGGGGGTTTCAGATACGCAGTATTTT. Encoded protein: CATSDLRGVSDTQYF.

This clone showed up just a few times. This specimen includes other DNA sequences encoding the same CDR3. The chain carries TRBV20-1 and TRBJ2-7, with no clear D. The germline V gene has CDR1 DFQATT and CDR2 SNEGSKA (reference sequence). The CDR3 extends over 11 amino acids. Trimming took off 0 bases at V and 4 bases at J, with 4 bases between the two ends. The CDR3 coding sequence is TGCAGTGCTAGAGACGGGTACGAGCAGTACTTC. Translating gives CSARDGYEQYF.

The V gene is TRBV5-6, the J gene TRBJ1-2; 8 nucleotides match TRBD1. Germline trimming cut 1 base from V and 8 bases from J; bases unmatched to any gene: 10. Per germline, CDR1 SGHDT and CDR2 YYEEEE. The CDR3 spans 15 residues. The CDR3 sequence: CASSLMGQGAEGYTF. The CDR3 DNA is TGTGCCAGCAGCTTGATGGGCCAGGGGGCGGAAGGCTACACCTTC.

This rearrangement joins TRBV19 to TRBJ2-5; TRBD2 matches 8 bases. V was clipped by 8 bases and J by 5 bases; unmatched bases: 13. The germline V gene encodes CDR1 LNHDA and CDR2 SQIVND (reference sequence). The CDR3 loop spans 15 amino acids. The DNA of the CDR3 is TGTGCCAGTTCCTTCTTGGGAGCGGGGGTTGAGACCCAGTACTTC. It translates to CASSFLGAGVETQYF.

The V gene is TRBV5-4, the J gene TRBJ2-6, with a possible D match to TRBD1 (6 bases). The germline CDR1 and CDR2 sequences are SGHNT and YYREEE (reference sequence). Trimming took 4 bases from V and 0 from J, leaving 8 bases between them. CDR3 length equals 15 residues. CDR3 amino acids: CASSVGGSGANVLTF. The DNA of the CDR3 is TGTGCCAGCAGCGTAGGGGGCTCTGGGGCCAACGTCCTGACTTTC.

The chain couples TRBV7-2 to TRBJ2-4; D may be TRBD2 (5 bases). This CDR3 comprises 13 residues. V lost 3 bases, J lost 4 bases, and 7 bases lay in between. Germline V gives CDR1 SGHTA, CDR2 FQGNSA. Here the CDR3 reads CASSLGRKNIQYF. The CDR3 coding sequence is TGTGCCAGCAGCTTGGGGAGAAAAAACATTCAGTACTTC. The complete variable domain, with remaining parts taken from reference TRBV7-2 and TRBJ2-4, reads GAGVSQSPSNKVTEKGKDVELRCDPISGHTALYWYRQSLGQGLEFLIYFQGNSAPDKSGLPSDRFSAERTGGSVSTLTIQRTQQEDSAVYLCASSLGRKNIQYFGAGTRLSVL.

This rearrangement joins TRBV5-5 to TRBJ1-2, with 10 nucleotides matching TRBD1. Germline loops: CDR1 SGHKS, CDR2 YYEKEE (reference sequence). CDR3 length: 16 residues. J gave up 6 bases and V 3 bases, and 11 bases lay outside the gene matches. This CDR3 reads CASSYPMGDRGDGYTF. Here the CDR3 DNA reads TGTGCCAGCAGCTACCCCATGGGGGACAGGGGCGATGGCTACACCTTC.

The chain recombines TRBV7-9 with TRBJ1-5; a possible D gene is TRBD1 (5 bases). There are 16 residues in the CDR3. Deletions cut 0 bases from V and 3 bases from J, with 12 bases between. In germline, CDR1 is SEHNR, CDR2 FQNEAQ (reference sequence). Written as DNA, the CDR3 is TGTGCCAGCAGCTTAGCAGGGGCCGAAATCAATCAGCCCCAGCATTTT. Residues: CASSLAGAEINQPQHF.

In its sample, this clone was seen once. The V and J genes are TRBV5-4 and TRBJ2-1; 13 bases map to TRBD2. The germline gives CDR1 SGHNT, CDR2 YYREEE (reference sequence). CDR3 length: 16 residues. Unmatched junction bases numbered 7, after V lost 0 bases and J lost 10 bases. Here the CDR3 DNA reads TGTGCCAGCAGCTTGGGGACTAGCGGGGGACTAGGGGAGCAGTTCTTC. It yields the protein CASSLGTSGGLGEQFF.

For the CDR3, the DNA is TGCGCCAGCAACAGGGACAGCATGAACACTGAAGCTTTCTTT. Encoded protein: CASNRDSMNTEAFF. The V gene is TRBV5-1, the J gene TRBJ1-1; 7 nucleotides agree with TRBD1. The germline CDR1 and CDR2 sequences are SGHRS and YFSETQ. J lost 0 bases, V lost 6 bases, and 5 bases had no gene match. The CDR3 runs to 14 residues.

The chain joins TRBV20-1 to TRBJ1-4; the D gene is possibly TRBD1 (5 bases). The CDR3 spans 11 residues. The germline V and J ends were trimmed by 3 bases and 7 bases, with 6 bases remaining between them. The germline V gene has CDR1 DFQATT and CDR2 SNEGSKA (reference sequence). The DNA of the CDR3 is TGCAGTGCTAGCGGGACTGAAAAACTGTTTTTT. Its protein product is CSASGTEKLFF.

This sequence joins TRBV6-5 and TRBJ2-3; tentatively, D is TRBD2 (6 bases). The germline CDR1 and CDR2 sequences are MNHEY and SVGAGI. The CDR3 spans 14 residues. Trimming stripped 0 bases from V and 4 bases from J, with 8 bases between. The CDR3 DNA reads as TGTGCCAGCAGTTACTCGGGGGGTGCAGATACGCAGTATTTT. Protein: CASSYSGGADTQYF.